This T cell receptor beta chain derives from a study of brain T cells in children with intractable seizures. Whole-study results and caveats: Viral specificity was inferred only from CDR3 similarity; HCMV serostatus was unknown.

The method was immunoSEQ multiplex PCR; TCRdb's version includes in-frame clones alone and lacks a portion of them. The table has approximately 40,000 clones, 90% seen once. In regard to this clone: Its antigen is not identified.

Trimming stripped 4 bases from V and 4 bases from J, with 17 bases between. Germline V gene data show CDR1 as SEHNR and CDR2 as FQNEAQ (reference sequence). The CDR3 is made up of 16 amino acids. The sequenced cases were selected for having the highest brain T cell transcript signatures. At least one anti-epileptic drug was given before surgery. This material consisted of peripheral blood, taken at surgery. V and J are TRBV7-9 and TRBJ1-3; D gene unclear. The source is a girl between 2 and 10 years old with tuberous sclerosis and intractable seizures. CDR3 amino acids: CASSSQPRQRGNTIYF. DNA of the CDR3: TGTGCCAGCAGCTCCCAACCCCGGCAGAGAGGAAACACCATATATTTT.